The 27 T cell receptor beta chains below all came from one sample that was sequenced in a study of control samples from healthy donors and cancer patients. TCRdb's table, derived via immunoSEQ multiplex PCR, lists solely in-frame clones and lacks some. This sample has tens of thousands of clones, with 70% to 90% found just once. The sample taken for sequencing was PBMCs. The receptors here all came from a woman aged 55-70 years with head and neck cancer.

CDR3 in amino acids: CASSQASSGSYEQYF. CDR3 nucleotides: TGTGCCAGCAGCCAAGCGTCTAGCGGGAGTTACGAGCAGTACTTC. The chain couples TRBV14 to TRBJ2-7; TRBD2 matches 10 bases. There are 15 residues in the CDR3. V trimming: 1 base; J trimming: 4 bases; junction bases outside the gene matches: 4. In germline, CDR1 is SGHDN, CDR2 FVKESK.

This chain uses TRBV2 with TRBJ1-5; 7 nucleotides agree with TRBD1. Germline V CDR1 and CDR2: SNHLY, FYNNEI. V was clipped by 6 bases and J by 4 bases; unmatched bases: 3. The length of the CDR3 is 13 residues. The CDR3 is CASRGTANQPQHF. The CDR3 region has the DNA TGTGCCAGCAGGGGGACAGCGAATCAGCCCCAGCATTTT.

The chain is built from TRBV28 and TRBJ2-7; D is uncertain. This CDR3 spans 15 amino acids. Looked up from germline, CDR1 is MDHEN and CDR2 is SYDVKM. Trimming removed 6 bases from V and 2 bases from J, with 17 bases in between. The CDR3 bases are TGTGCCAGCAGGGCTCAGGTTCCCACCACCTACGAGCAGTACTTC. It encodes CASRAQVPTTYEQYF.

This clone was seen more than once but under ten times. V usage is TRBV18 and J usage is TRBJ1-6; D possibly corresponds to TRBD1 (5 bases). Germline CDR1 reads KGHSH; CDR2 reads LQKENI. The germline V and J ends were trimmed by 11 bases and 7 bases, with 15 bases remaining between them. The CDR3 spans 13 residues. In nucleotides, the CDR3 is TGTGCCTCCGGGGGATCCACAAATTCACCCCTCCACTTT. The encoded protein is CASGGSTNSPLHF.

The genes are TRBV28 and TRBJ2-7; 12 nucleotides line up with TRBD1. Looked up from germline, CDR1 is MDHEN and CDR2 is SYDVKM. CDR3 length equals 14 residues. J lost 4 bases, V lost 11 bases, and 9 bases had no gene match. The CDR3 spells CAHSRDRGRYEQYF. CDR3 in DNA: TGTGCCCATTCTCGGGACAGGGGGCGGTACGAGCAGTACTTC.

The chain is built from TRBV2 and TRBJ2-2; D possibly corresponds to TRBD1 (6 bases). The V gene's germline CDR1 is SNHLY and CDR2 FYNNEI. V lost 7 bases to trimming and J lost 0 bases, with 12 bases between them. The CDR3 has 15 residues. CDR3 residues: CASKLDSANTGELFF. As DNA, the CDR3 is TGTGCCAGCAAGTTGGACAGCGCGAACACCGGGGAGCTGTTTTTT.

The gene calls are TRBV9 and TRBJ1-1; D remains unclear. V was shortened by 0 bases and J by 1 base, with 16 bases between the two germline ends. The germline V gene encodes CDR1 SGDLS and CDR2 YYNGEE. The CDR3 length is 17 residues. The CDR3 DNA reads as TGTGCCAGCAGCGTAGAGGCGGCCCCCTGGAGGAACACTGAAGCTTTCTTT. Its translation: CASSVEAAPWRNTEAFF.

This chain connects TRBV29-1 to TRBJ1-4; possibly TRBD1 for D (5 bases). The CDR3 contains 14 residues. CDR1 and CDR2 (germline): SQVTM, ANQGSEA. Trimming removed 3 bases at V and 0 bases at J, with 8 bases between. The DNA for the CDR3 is TGCAGCGTTGAGGGGGAAGCAACTAATGAAAAACTGTTTTTT. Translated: CSVEGEATNEKLFF. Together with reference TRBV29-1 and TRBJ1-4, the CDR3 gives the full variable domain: SAVISQKPSRDICQRGTSLTIQCQVDSQVTMMFWYRQQPGQSLTLIATANQGSEATYESGFVIDKFPISRPNLTFSTLTVSNMSPEDSSIYLCSVEGEATNEKLFFGSGTQLSVL.

CDR3 loop: CASRIGDSNQPQHF. The CDR3 DNA reads as TGTGCCAGCAGGATAGGGGACAGCAATCAGCCCCAGCATTTT. The chain carries TRBV6-1 and TRBJ1-5; possible D gene TRBD1, 5 bases. V dropped 6 bases and J dropped 1 base, with 10 bases sitting between them. From germline, CDR1 is MNHNS and CDR2 SASEGT. This CDR3 is 14 amino acids long.

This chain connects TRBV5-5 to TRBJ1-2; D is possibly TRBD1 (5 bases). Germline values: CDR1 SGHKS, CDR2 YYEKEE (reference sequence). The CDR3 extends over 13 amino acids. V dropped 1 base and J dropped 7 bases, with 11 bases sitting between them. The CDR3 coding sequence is TGTGCCAGCAGCTTGAGCTATGACAGTGGCTACACCTTC. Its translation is CASSLSYDSGYTF.

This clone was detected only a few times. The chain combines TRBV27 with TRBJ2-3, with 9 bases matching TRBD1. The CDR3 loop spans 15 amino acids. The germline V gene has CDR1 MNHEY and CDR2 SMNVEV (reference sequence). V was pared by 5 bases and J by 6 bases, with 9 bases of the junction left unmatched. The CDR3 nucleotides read TGTGCCAGCAGTCCCACAGGGGGCCTCGGTGATACGCAGTATTTT. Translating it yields CASSPTGGLGDTQYF.

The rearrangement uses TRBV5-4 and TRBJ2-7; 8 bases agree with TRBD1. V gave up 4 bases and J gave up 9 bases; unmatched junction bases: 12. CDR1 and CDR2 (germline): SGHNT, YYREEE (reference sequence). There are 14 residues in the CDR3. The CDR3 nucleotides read TGTGCCAGCAGCCTCGGGACAGGCCCTCAAGGGCAGTACTTC. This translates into CASSLGTGPQGQYF. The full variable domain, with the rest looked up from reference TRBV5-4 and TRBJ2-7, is ETGVTQSPTHLIKTRGQQVTLRCSSQSGHNTVSWYQQALGQGPQFIFQYYREEENGRGNFPPRFSGLQFPNYSSELNVNALELDDSALYLCASSLGTGPQGQYFGPGTRLTVT.

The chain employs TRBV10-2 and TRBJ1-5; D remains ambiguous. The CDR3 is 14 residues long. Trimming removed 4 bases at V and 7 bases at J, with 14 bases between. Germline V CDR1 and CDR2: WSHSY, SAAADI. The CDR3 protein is CASSAANLEQPQHF. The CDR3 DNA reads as TGCGCCAGCAGTGCGGCGAACCTAGAGCAGCCCCAGCATTTT.

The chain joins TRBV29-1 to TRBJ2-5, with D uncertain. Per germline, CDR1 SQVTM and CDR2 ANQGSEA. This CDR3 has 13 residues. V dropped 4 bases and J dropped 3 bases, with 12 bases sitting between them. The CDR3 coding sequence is TGCAGCGTTGCCTGGCTTACTAAAGAGACCCAGTACTTC. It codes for CSVAWLTKETQYF.

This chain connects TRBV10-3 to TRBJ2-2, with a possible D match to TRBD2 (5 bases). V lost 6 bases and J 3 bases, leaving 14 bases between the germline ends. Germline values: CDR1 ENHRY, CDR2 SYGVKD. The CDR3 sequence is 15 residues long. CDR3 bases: TGTGCCATCAGATCGGGAAGGTGGTACACCGGGGAGCTGTTTTTT. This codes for CAIRSGRWYTGELFF.

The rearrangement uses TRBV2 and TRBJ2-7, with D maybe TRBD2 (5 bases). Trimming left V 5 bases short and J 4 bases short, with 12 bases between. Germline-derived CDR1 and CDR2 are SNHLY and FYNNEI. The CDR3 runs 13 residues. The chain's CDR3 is CASSRFRGYEQYF. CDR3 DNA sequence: TGTGCCAGCAGTCGGTTCCGGGGTTACGAGCAGTACTTC.

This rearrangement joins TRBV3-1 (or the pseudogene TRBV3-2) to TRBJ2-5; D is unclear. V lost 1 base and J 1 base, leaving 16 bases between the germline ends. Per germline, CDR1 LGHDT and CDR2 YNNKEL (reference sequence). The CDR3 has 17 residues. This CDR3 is CASSQGSSTTFQETQYF. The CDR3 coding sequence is TGTGCCAGCAGCCAAGGAAGCAGCACAACCTTCCAAGAGACCCAGTACTTC.

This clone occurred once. In nucleotides, the CDR3 is TGCGCCAGCAGCTCAGGGACAGATCTGAACACTGAAGCTTTCTTT. This translates into CASSSGTDLNTEAFF. The chain links TRBV5-1 to TRBJ1-1, with TRBD1 identical over 7 bases. CDR1 SGHRS and CDR2 YFSETQ come from the germline V gene. The CDR3 spans 15 residues. The J segment lost 0 bases and the V segment lost 3 bases, leaving 5 bases of the junction unmatched.

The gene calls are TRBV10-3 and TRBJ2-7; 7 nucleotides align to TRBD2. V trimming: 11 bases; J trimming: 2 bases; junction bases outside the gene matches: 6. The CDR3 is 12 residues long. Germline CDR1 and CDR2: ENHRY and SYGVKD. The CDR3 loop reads CAVGTTTYEQYF. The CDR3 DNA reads TGTGCCGTCGGGACTACCACCTACGAGCAGTACTTC.

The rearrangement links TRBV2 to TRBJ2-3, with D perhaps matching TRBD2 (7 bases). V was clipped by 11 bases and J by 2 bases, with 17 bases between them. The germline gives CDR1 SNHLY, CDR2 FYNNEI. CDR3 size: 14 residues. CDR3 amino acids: CAGGGARVTDTQYF. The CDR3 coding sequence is TGTGCCGGCGGGGGCGCCAGGGTCACAGATACGCAGTATTTT.

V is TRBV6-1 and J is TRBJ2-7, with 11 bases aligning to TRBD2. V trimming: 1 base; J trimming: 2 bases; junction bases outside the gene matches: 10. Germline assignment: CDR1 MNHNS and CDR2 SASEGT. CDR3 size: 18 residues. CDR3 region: CASSEGPVGLADPYEQYF. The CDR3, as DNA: TGTGCCAGCAGTGAAGGCCCCGTGGGACTAGCGGACCCCTACGAGCAGTACTTC.

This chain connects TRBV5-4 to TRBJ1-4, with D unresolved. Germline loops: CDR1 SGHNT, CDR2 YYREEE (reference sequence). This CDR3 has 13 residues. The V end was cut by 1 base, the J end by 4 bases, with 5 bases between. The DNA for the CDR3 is TGTGCCAGCAGCTTGAACAGTAATGAAAAACTGTTTTTT. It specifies CASSLNSNEKLFF.

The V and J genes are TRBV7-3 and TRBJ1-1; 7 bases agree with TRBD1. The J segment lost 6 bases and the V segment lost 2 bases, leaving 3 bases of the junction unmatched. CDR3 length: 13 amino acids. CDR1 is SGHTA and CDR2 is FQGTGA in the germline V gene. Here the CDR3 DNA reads TGTGCCAGCAGCTTACTGCAGGGGGCTGAAGCTTTCTTT. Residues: CASSLLQGAEAFF.

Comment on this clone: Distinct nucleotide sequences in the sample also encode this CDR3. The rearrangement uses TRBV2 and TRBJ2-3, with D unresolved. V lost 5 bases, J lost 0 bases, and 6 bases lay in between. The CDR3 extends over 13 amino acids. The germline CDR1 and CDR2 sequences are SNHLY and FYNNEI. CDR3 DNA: TGTGCCAGCAGTCGAGACAGCACAGATACGCAGTATTTT. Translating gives CASSRDSTDTQYF.

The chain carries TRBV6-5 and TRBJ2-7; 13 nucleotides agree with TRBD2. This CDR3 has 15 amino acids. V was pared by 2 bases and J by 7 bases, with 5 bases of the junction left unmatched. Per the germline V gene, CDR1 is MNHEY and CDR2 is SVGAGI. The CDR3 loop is CASSYRGLAGEEQYF. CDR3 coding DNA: TGTGCCAGCAGTTACCGCGGACTAGCGGGAGAAGAGCAGTACTTC.

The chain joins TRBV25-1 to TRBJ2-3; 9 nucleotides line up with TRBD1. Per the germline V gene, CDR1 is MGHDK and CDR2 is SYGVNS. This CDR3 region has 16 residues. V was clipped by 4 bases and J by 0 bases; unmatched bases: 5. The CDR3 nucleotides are TGTGCCAGCAGTGGGAGGGACAGGGTGAGCACAGATACGCAGTATTTT. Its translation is CASSGRDRVSTDTQYF.

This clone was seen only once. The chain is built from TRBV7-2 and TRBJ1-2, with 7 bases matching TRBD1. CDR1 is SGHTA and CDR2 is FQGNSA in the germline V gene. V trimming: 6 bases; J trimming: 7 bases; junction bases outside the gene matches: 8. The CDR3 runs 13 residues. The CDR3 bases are TGTGCCAGCAGTAAAGACAGGGCGGGTGGCTACACCTTC. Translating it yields CASSKDRAGGYTF.